This T cell receptor (beta chain) comes out of a study of shared clonotypes between healthy human individuals. TCRdb's copy holds only in-frame clones and misses some; the assay was immunoSEQ multiplex PCR. The data contain 1.6 million or so clones, around 97% of them seen just once; the ten biggest clones take up approximately 1.2%. Losses at the gene ends were 2 bases for V and 15 bases for J; bases not matched to a gene: 5. This CDR3 contains 12 residues. Germline CDR1 is MDHEN and CDR2 is SYDVKM. Study-wide points: Sorted-subset sequencing was shown by rarefaction to be incomplete despite large depth. Among donors, the sharing of clonotypes was expected to be influenced by sequencing depth. Generally, estimated richness proved larger in naive subsets than it did in memory subsets.

Comments on this clone: Its target is not known.

The chain links TRBV28 to TRBJ2-1; 9 bases map to TRBD1. The clonotype comes from a man younger than 40 in good health. Sequenced input: naive CD4+ T cells sorted from blood. As for subset: CD45RA+ positively selected. CDR3 DNA: TGTGCCAGCAGTTTACCCGGGACAGGGCCGTTCTTC. Residues: CASSLPGTGPFF.